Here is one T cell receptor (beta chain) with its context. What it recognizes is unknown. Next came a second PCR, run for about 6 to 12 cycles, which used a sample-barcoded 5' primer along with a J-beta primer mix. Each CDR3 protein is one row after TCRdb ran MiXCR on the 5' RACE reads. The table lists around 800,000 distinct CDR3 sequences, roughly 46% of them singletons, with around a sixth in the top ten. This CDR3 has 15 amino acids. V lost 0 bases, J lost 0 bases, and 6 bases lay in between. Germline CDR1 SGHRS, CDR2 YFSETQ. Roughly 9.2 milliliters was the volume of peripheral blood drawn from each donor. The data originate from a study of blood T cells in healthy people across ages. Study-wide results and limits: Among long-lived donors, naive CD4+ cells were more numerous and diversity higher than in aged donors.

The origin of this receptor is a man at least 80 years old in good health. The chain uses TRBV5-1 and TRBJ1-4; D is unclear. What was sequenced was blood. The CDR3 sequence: CASSLGTSTNEKLFF. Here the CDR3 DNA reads TGCGCCAGCAGCTTGGGGACGTCAACTAATGAAAAACTGTTTTTT.